The next 31 T cell receptor beta chains were all read from a single sample in a study of shared clonotypes between healthy human individuals. The table came from immunoSEQ multiplex PCR; TCRdb's copy has only in-frame clones and leaves some out. The table lists about 380,000 clones, 90% to 97% of them singletons. Sequenced material: memory CD8+ T cells sorted from blood. Subset in this sample: CD45RO+ cells pooled with CCR7-negative TemRA cells. These TCRs come from a man aged 30 to 39 in good health.

This chain uses TRBV6-5 with TRBJ2-6; D is unresolved. V gave up 3 bases and J gave up 4 bases, with 10 bases separating them. CDR3 length: 15 residues. Germline V gives CDR1 MNHEY, CDR2 SVGAGI. The CDR3 DNA reads TGTGCCAGCAGTTATATCGGATCCGGGGCCAACGTCCTGACTTTC. Translated: CASSYIGSGANVLTF.

This clone was detected only once. This rearrangement joins TRBV10-3 to TRBJ2-1; 13 bases fit TRBD2. Looked up from germline, CDR1 is ENHRY and CDR2 is SYGVKD. Unmatched junction bases numbered 2, after V lost 3 bases and J lost 6 bases. This CDR3 contains 15 residues. The CDR3 here is CAISETSGRVNEQFF. In DNA, the CDR3 is TGTGCCATCAGTGAAACTAGCGGGAGGGTCAATGAGCAGTTCTTC.

The chain is built from TRBV6-5 and TRBJ2-5; D is possibly TRBD1 (7 bases). This CDR3 is 12 amino acids long. In germline, CDR1 is MNHEY, CDR2 SVGAGI. The ends were cut back, 6 bases at V and 5 bases at J, with 10 bases in the middle. In DNA, the CDR3 is TGTGCCAGCAGCCAGGGGGGTGAGACCCAGTACTTC. Encoded protein: CASSQGGETQYF.

The V gene is TRBV28, the J gene TRBJ1-2, with a tentative D call TRBD1 (6 bases). This CDR3 comprises 15 residues. V lost 5 bases and J 4 bases, leaving 17 bases between the germline ends. Looked up from germline, CDR1 is MDHEN and CDR2 is SYDVKM. Here the CDR3 DNA reads TGTGCCAGCAGTCCCAACAGGGAGGGGTTCTATGGCTACACCTTC. As protein: CASSPNREGFYGYTF.

The chain carries TRBV30 and TRBJ2-3, with D perhaps TRBD1 (5 bases). Germline CDR1 GTSNPN, CDR2 SVGIG (reference sequence). The CDR3 runs 12 residues. V was cut by 0 bases and J by 4 bases, with 5 bases left in between. The CDR3 nucleotides are TGTGCCTGGAGTGTACAGGCAGATACGCAGTATTTT. This translates into CAWSVQADTQYF.

The V and J genes are TRBV9 and TRBJ2-1; D possibly corresponds to TRBD2 (5 bases). This CDR3 is built from 14 residues. The germline V gene encodes CDR1 SGDLS and CDR2 YYNGEE. Trimming stripped 2 bases from V and 3 bases from J, with 9 bases between. CDR3 region: CASSVEGDYNEQFF. The CDR3 DNA is TGTGCCAGCAGCGTCGAGGGAGACTACAATGAGCAGTTCTTC.

This clone was seen a handful of times. The gene calls are TRBV6-5 and TRBJ1-5; TRBD1 is a possible D gene (5 bases). The V gene lost 5 bases and the J gene lost 4 bases, with 15 bases spanning the gap. This CDR3 comprises 15 residues. The germline V gene has CDR1 MNHEY and CDR2 SVGAGI. Written as DNA, the CDR3 is TGTGCCAGCAGTACTACTGGGACGGCAAATCAGCCCCAGCATTTT. Residues: CASSTTGTANQPQHF.

The V call is TRBV6-5, the J call TRBJ2-7; no clear D. The CDR3 runs to 13 residues. Germline lookup yields CDR1 MNHEY and CDR2 SVGAGI. Trimming took off 2 bases at V and 1 base at J, with 6 bases between the two ends. CDR3 DNA: TGTGCCAGCAGTTACCGAACATCCTACGAGCAGTACTTC. Its translation is CASSYRTSYEQYF.

The chain is built from TRBV20-1 and TRBJ1-1; no firm D call. CDR3 length: 9 amino acids. Germline CDR1 reads DFQATT; CDR2 reads SNEGSKA (reference sequence). Deletions cut 3 bases from V and 9 bases from J, with 5 bases between. DNA for the CDR3: TGCAGTGCTAGCACCAAAGCTTTCTTT. Translating it yields CSASTKAFF.

The rearrangement links TRBV6-1 to TRBJ2-1; 11 positions match TRBD2. The CDR3 contains 14 residues. V shed 6 bases, J shed 6 bases, and the junction held 4 bases outside the gene matches. The V gene's germline CDR1 is MNHNS and CDR2 SASEGT. This CDR3 reads CASRHTSGSNEQFF. CDR3 nucleotide sequence: TGTGCCAGCAGGCACACTAGCGGGAGCAATGAGCAGTTCTTC.

J is TRBJ2-3 and V is TRBV11-1; D perhaps matches TRBD2 (6 bases). The CDR3 has 17 amino acids. V shed 6 bases and J shed 0 bases, with 19 bases lying between them. Germline CDR1 is SGHAT and CDR2 is FQDESV (reference sequence). The CDR3 loop is CASRLSLAGSSTDTQYF. The CDR3 DNA reads as TGTGCCAGCAGACTAAGCCTTGCGGGGAGTAGCACAGATACGCAGTATTTT.

The gene calls are TRBV5-8 and TRBJ1-2, with 10 positions matching TRBD1. The CDR3 sequence is 16 residues long. The germline gives CDR1 SGHTS, CDR2 YDEGEE. The trim removed 1 base at V and 4 bases at J, leaving 7 bases unmatched. CDR3 in amino acids: CASSLPGTGVTYGYTF. In nucleotides, the CDR3 is TGTGCCAGCAGCTTGCCCGGGACAGGGGTTACCTATGGCTACACCTTC.

The rearrangement joins TRBV7-8 to TRBJ2-7; the match to TRBD1 covers 10 bases. The V gene's germline CDR1 is SGHVS and CDR2 FQNEAQ. With V trimmed by 4 bases and J by 4 bases, 1 base remained unmatched. This CDR3 is 13 amino acids long. CDR3 loop: CASSWDRGYEQYF. The CDR3 nucleotides read TGTGCCAGCAGCTGGGACAGGGGTTACGAGCAGTACTTC.

This clone was found once. The chain recombines TRBV27 with TRBJ2-7, with D tentatively TRBD2 (6 bases). Germline CDR1 is MNHEY and CDR2 is SMNVEV (reference sequence). Trimming removed 5 bases from V and 3 bases from J, with 11 bases in between. The CDR3 loop spans 13 amino acids. Here the CDR3 DNA reads TGTGCCAGCAGTGCGGGACCGAACTACGAGCAGTACTTC. Its translation is CASSAGPNYEQYF.

The chain joins TRBV6-5 to TRBJ2-3, with 8 positions matching TRBD1. There are 15 residues in the CDR3. Germline CDR1 MNHEY, CDR2 SVGAGI. With 2 bases clipped from V and 9 bases from J, the junction kept 10 bases outside the gene matches. Written as DNA, the CDR3 is TGTGCCAGCAGTTACGGAAACCAAGGACAGGGCACGCAGTATTTT. It yields the protein CASSYGNQGQGTQYF.

The chain uses TRBV19 and TRBJ2-2, with a weak D call TRBD1 (5 bases). The germline gives CDR1 LNHDA, CDR2 SQIVND (reference sequence). The germline V and J ends were trimmed by 8 bases and 7 bases, with 17 bases remaining between them. This CDR3 has 14 residues. This CDR3 is CASSQQANGGELFF. CDR3 bases: TGTGCCAGTTCCCAACAGGCTAACGGCGGGGAGCTGTTTTTT.

The chain carries TRBV30 and TRBJ2-1; D remains unclear. The germline CDR1 and CDR2 sequences are GTSNPN and SVGIG (reference sequence). V gave up 6 bases and J gave up 8 bases, with 11 bases separating them. The CDR3 extends over 11 amino acids. The CDR3, as DNA: TGTGCCTGTTCTCAATTTTATGAGCAGTTCTTC. It yields the protein CACSQFYEQFF.

V usage is TRBV11-3 and J usage is TRBJ2-7; 10 nucleotides align to TRBD1. CDR3 length: 20 amino acids. Germline CDR1 and CDR2: SGHNT and YENEEA. V shed 1 base and J 3 bases; nucleotides not matched to a gene: 18. In DNA, the CDR3 is TGTGCCAGCAGCTTAGCAAAGACAGGGGGCAATGGACTAAAGAACTACGAGCAGTACTTC. Protein: CASSLAKTGGNGLKNYEQYF. Complete variable domain (other parts from reference TRBV11-3 and TRBJ2-7): EAGVVQSPRYKIIEKKQPVAFWCNPISGHNTLYWYLQNLGQGPELLIRYENEEAVDDSQLPKDRFSAERLKGVDSTLKIQPAELGDSAVYLCASSLAKTGGNGLKNYEQYFGPGTRLTVT.

This clone was recorded only once. V and J are TRBV28 and TRBJ2-5, with 7 bases matching TRBD1. V was pared by 7 bases and J by 5 bases, with 10 bases of the junction left unmatched. This CDR3 spans 14 amino acids. Germline-derived CDR1 and CDR2 are MDHEN and SYDVKM. The CDR3 loop reads CASTHWTGRETQYF. CDR3 bases: TGTGCCAGCACCCATTGGACAGGTCGGGAGACCCAGTACTTC.

This sequence joins TRBV19 and TRBJ2-7; D perhaps matches TRBD2 (6 bases). The CDR3 covers 12 residues. V lost 2 bases and J lost 6, with 8 bases in between. Per germline, CDR1 LNHDA and CDR2 SQIVND (reference sequence). CDR3 bases: TGTGCCAGTAGTATAACGGGGGTCGAGCAGTACTTC. As protein: CASSITGVEQYF. The full variable domain, in which reference TRBV19 and TRBJ2-7 provide the parts outside the CDR3, is DGGITQSPKYLFRKEGQNVTLSCEQNLNHDAMYWYRQDPGQGLRLIYYSQIVNDFQKGDIAEGYSVSREKKESFPLTVTSAQKNPTAFYLCASSITGVEQYFGPGTRLTVT.

J is TRBJ2-7 and V is TRBV5-1; 8 nucleotides align to TRBD2. Germline V lookup: CDR1 SGHRS, CDR2 YFSETQ. The CDR3 extends over 16 amino acids. J was trimmed by 3 bases and V by 0 bases; bases with no gene match: 8. As DNA, the CDR3 is TGCGCCAGCAGCTTGGCCGTAAGCGGGAGAGTCTACGAGCAGTACTTC. Its protein is CASSLAVSGRVYEQYF.

This clone has only one observation. J is TRBJ2-2 and V is TRBV5-4; TRBD1 matches 11 bases. CDR3 length equals 15 residues. Germline CDR1 SGHNT, CDR2 YYREEE (reference sequence). Trimming removed 4 bases from V and 7 bases from J; junction bases left unmatched: 6. The CDR3 protein is CASSPRTGGGGELFF. CDR3 DNA sequence: TGTGCCAGCAGCCCCAGGACAGGGGGCGGCGGGGAGCTGTTTTTT.

The chain employs TRBV28 and TRBJ1-2; the match to TRBD1 covers 12 bases. The ends lost 6 bases at V and 7 bases at J; junction bases unmatched: 9. The germline CDR1 and CDR2 sequences are MDHEN and SYDVKM. This CDR3 has 15 amino acids. The CDR3 region is CASSLGDRGLGGYTF. CDR3 bases: TGTGCCAGCAGCTTAGGGGACAGGGGGCTCGGTGGCTACACCTTC.

The chain joins TRBV6-5 to TRBJ1-2, with TRBD1 matching 10 bases. The V gene's germline CDR1 is MNHEY and CDR2 SVGAGI. This CDR3 comprises 14 residues. V was pared by 6 bases and J by 8 bases, with 9 bases of the junction left unmatched. DNA for the CDR3: TGTGCCAGCAGCCGTTTGGGACAGGGGATGGGCTACACCTTC. This sequence encodes CASSRLGQGMGYTF.

The gene calls are TRBV30 and TRBJ1-3; the D is unclear. Per germline, CDR1 GTSNPN and CDR2 SVGIG (reference sequence). V lost 7 bases, J lost 1 base, and 14 bases lay in between. The CDR3 sequence is 14 residues long. CDR3 in amino acids: CASNQWQSGNTIYF. The CDR3 nucleotides are TGTGCCTCAAACCAGTGGCAGTCTGGAAACACCATATATTTT.

This clone was detected only once. The chain has TRBV5-4 and TRBJ1-2; D not resolved. Germline CDR1 reads SGHNT; CDR2 reads YYREEE (reference sequence). The V and J ends lost 4 bases and 5 bases respectively, with 18 bases between them. The CDR3 is made up of 15 amino acids. Here the CDR3 reads CASSPPGVIKYGYTF. The CDR3 nucleotides read TGTGCCAGCAGCCCCCCCGGGGTAATCAAATATGGCTACACCTTC.

This sequence joins TRBV7-6 and TRBJ1-1; the match to TRBD1 covers 8 bases. Germline V gene data show CDR1 as SGHVS and CDR2 as FNYEAQ. This CDR3 has 13 residues. Trimming removed 4 bases from V and 11 bases from J; junction bases left unmatched: 9. CDR3 in amino acids: CASSSARGLVAFF. CDR3 nucleotide sequence: TGTGCCAGCAGCTCGGCCAGGGGGCTTGTTGCTTTCTTT.

The chain recombines TRBV7-9 with TRBJ2-6; D not resolved. Germline V lookup: CDR1 SEHNR, CDR2 FQNEAQ (reference sequence). This CDR3 region has 15 residues. V lost 4 bases and J lost 2, with 9 bases in between. CDR3 nucleotides: TGTGCCAGCAGCTCAGCCTCAACTGGGGCCAACGTCCTGACTTTC. It is translated as CASSSASTGANVLTF. Full variable domain (missing parts from reference TRBV7-9 and TRBJ2-6): DTGVSQNPRHKITKRGQNVTFRCDPISEHNRLYWYRQTLGQGPEFLTYFQNEAQLEKSRLLSDRFSAERPKGSFSTLEIQRTEQGDSAMYLCASSSASTGANVLTFGAGSRLTVL.

The chain uses TRBV9 and TRBJ2-7, with TRBD2 matching over 10 bases. CDR1 and CDR2 (germline): SGDLS, YYNGEE. This CDR3 contains 12 residues. Trimming took 3 bases from V and 6 from J; bases not matched to a gene: 0. CDR3 bases: TGTGCCAGCAGCGCTAGCGGGAGCGAGCAGTACTTC. Protein: CASSASGSEQYF.

The gene calls are TRBV6-6 and TRBJ2-7, with 7 bases aligning to TRBD1. This CDR3 region has 14 residues. The V gene's germline CDR1 is MNHNY and CDR2 SVGAGI (reference sequence). J gave up 1 base and V 6 bases, and 6 bases lay outside the gene matches. CDR3 amino acids: CASSLRDRSYEQYF. The CDR3 DNA follows: TGTGCCAGCAGCCTCCGGGACAGATCCTACGAGCAGTACTTC.

The chain combines TRBV21-1 with TRBJ1-2; the table's D call of TRBD1 was not tested on the DNA. TRBV21-1 constitutes a pseudogene. This CDR3 is built from 15 residues. The CDR3 here is CASSKLEQGPTGYTF. The CDR3 DNA is TGTGCCAGCAGCAAATTGGAACAGGGGCCAACAGGCTACACCTTC.